This T cell receptor (beta chain) is from a study of T cell changes during pregnancy in multiple sclerosis. The assay was immunoSEQ multiplex PCR, and TCRdb's table has in-frame clones only and misses some. Of 58,000 or so clones listed, approximately 90% were seen once; the top ten hold under 2.5%. This clonotype originated in a female donor in good health, enrolled as a control in a pregnancy study. Sequenced material: peripheral blood, taken in the first trimester of pregnancy.

The CDR3 protein is CASSGGTDFSGANVLTF. CDR3 DNA: TGTGCCAGCAGTGGGGGGACCGACTTCTCTGGGGCCAACGTCCTGACTTTC. This sequence joins TRBV28 and TRBJ2-6, with TRBD2 as a possible D gene (6 bases). From germline, CDR1 is MDHEN and CDR2 SYDVKM. The V gene lost 5 bases and the J gene lost 0 bases, with 14 bases spanning the gap. This CDR3 has 17 amino acids.